This passage covers 32 T cell receptor beta chains from one sample sequenced in a study of cytomegalovirus exposure and HLA in healthy donors. With 60 Vbeta and 13 Jbeta primers, the PCR was carried out. Some clones are missing from TCRdb's copy, which holds only in-frame ones; the method was immunoSEQ multiplex PCR. The table gives about 150,000 clones; the top ten clones make up under 2% of it. Sequencing was done on a sample of PBMCs. Receptor source: a woman aged 45 to 65 in good health and CMV-seronegative.

This chain links TRBV28 with TRBJ2-1, with TRBD2 matching over 10 bases. Germline lookup yields CDR1 MDHEN and CDR2 SYDVKM. The CDR3 has 15 amino acids. Trimming cost V 2 bases and J 5 bases; bases outside gene matches: 3. The CDR3 loop reads CASSLLAGANNEQFF. CDR3 DNA sequence: TGTGCCAGCAGTTTACTAGCGGGGGCCAACAATGAGCAGTTCTTC.

V gene TRBV25-1 combines with J gene TRBJ1-2; D might be TRBD1 (5 bases). This CDR3 spans 17 amino acids. V was shortened by 2 bases and J by 5 bases, with 21 bases between the two germline ends. Germline V gives CDR1 MGHDK, CDR2 SYGVNS. CDR3 sequence: CASSEKGLFRAVYGYTF. The DNA of the CDR3 is TGTGCCAGCAGTGAAAAAGGCCTATTCAGGGCCGTATATGGCTACACCTTC.

The chain recombines TRBV9 with TRBJ2-2; a weak D match, TRBD1 (6 bases). The ends were cut back, 0 bases at V and 5 bases at J, with 14 bases in the middle. Germline assignment: CDR1 SGDLS and CDR2 YYNGEE. The CDR3 has 16 residues. The CDR3 nucleotides are TGTGCCAGCAGCGTAGGGATACAGGGAGTAACCGGGGAGCTGTTTTTT. This encodes CASSVGIQGVTGELFF.

The chain carries TRBV5-1 and TRBJ2-5; no firm D call. Germline CDR1 and CDR2: SGHRS and YFSETQ. V shed 7 bases and J shed 4 bases, with 14 bases lying between them. The CDR3 is made up of 13 amino acids. DNA of the CDR3: TGCGCCAGCTTCGACGGGTTAGGAGAGACCCAGTACTTC. Its protein is CASFDGLGETQYF. Drawing the rest from reference TRBV5-1 and TRBJ2-5, the complete variable domain is KAGVTQTPRYLIKTRGQQVTLSCSPISGHRSVSWYQQTPGQGLQFLFEYFSETQRNKGNFPGRFSGRQFSNSRSEMNVSTLELGDSALYLCASFDGLGETQYFGPGTRLLVL.

This chain links TRBV7-6 with TRBJ2-1; 8 nucleotides agree with TRBD2. This CDR3 region has 16 residues. Trimming took 0 bases from V and 3 from J; bases not matched to a gene: 4. In germline, CDR1 is SGHVS, CDR2 FNYEAQ. DNA for the CDR3: TGTGCCAGCAGCTTAGCGTTTCGGGAGGGCTACAATGAGCAGTTCTTC. Its protein is CASSLAFREGYNEQFF.

The chain has TRBV30 and TRBJ1-1, with D perhaps matching TRBD1 (6 bases). The CDR3 consists of 13 residues. Germline V CDR1 and CDR2: GTSNPN, SVGIG (reference sequence). V was clipped by 3 bases and J by 7 bases, with 15 bases between them. The CDR3 spells CAWSPGGQIEAFF. For the CDR3, the DNA is TGTGCCTGGAGCCCGGGGGGGCAGATTGAAGCTTTCTTT.

The genes are TRBV28 and TRBJ1-5; the match to TRBD1 covers 9 bases. The germline V gene encodes CDR1 MDHEN and CDR2 SYDVKM. The CDR3 is made up of 16 amino acids. J was trimmed by 5 bases and V by 6 bases; bases with no gene match: 11. Written as DNA, the CDR3 is TGTGCCAGCAGCACTACCGGGACAGGGAGTTATCAGCCCCAGCATTTT. This codes for CASSTTGTGSYQPQHF.

The chain uses TRBV4-1 and TRBJ1-1; 7 bases line up with TRBD1. The CDR3 contains 16 residues. CDR1 and CDR2 from the germline V gene are MGHRA and YSYEKL. Trimming at V came to 1 base and at J to 2 bases, leaving 7 bases not matched to a gene. The CDR3 bases are TGCGCCAGCAGCCAAGCCCGGCAGGGGGGAAACACTGAAGCTTTCTTT. This translates into CASSQARQGGNTEAFF.

About this clone: An end of the junction does not agree with germline; a read error may underlie this. The chain couples TRBV7-7 to TRBJ2-1; perhaps TRBD1 as D (5 bases). Per the germline V gene, CDR1 is SSHAT and CDR2 is FNYEAQ (reference sequence). This CDR3 region has 16 residues. The CDR3, as DNA: TGTGCTAGCAGCCCCAACCAGGGTGTTGGTAACAATGAGCAGTTCTTC. The encoded protein is CASSPNQGVGNNEQFF. Full variable domain (missing parts from reference TRBV7-7 and TRBJ2-1): GAGVSQSPRYKVTKRGQDVTLRCDPISSHATLYWYQQALGQGPEFLTYFNYEAQPDKSGLPSDRFSAERPEGSISTLTIQRTEQRDSAMYRCASSPNQGVGNNEQFFGPGTRLTVL.

The genes are TRBV19 and TRBJ2-2; D is ambiguous. Trimming shortened V by 9 bases and J by 7 bases, and 15 bases separated the two germline ends. The CDR3 contains 13 residues. Germline CDR1 LNHDA, CDR2 SQIVND (reference sequence). The CDR3 is CASRNLSNGELFF. The CDR3 bases are TGTGCCAGCCGTAACCTAAGCAACGGGGAGCTGTTTTTT.

The chain has TRBV4-2 and TRBJ2-7; TRBD1 matches at 10 bases. There are 16 residues in the CDR3. CDR1 and CDR2 (germline): LGHNA, YNFKEQ. J lost 7 bases, V lost 4 bases, and 13 bases had no gene match. The CDR3 DNA sequence: TGTGCCAGCAGCCCAACCGGAGGACAGGGGGTGGGTGAGCAGTACTTC. Translated: CASSPTGGQGVGEQYF.

The chain employs TRBV19 and TRBJ2-2, with D perhaps matching TRBD1 (6 bases). From germline, CDR1 is LNHDA and CDR2 SQIVND (reference sequence). V shed 9 bases and J shed 4 bases, with 15 bases lying between them. The CDR3 contains 14 residues. The CDR3 loop is CASRKQGGTGELFF. CDR3 sequence (DNA): TGTGCCAGCCGGAAACAGGGTGGCACCGGGGAGCTGTTTTTT.

The V call is TRBV9, the J call TRBJ1-2, with TRBD1 matching over 7 bases. This CDR3 has 14 residues. V lost 3 bases, J lost 1 base, and 3 bases stayed unmatched. The germline gives CDR1 SGDLS, CDR2 YYNGEE. The CDR3 sequence: CASSAGDSNYGYTF. For the CDR3, the DNA is TGTGCCAGCAGCGCAGGGGACAGTAACTATGGCTACACCTTC.

This chain joins TRBV19 and TRBJ2-5, with 8 bases matching TRBD1. V lost 4 bases to trimming and J lost 5 bases; unmatched junction nucleotides: 15. This CDR3 is 17 amino acids long. Looked up from germline, CDR1 is LNHDA and CDR2 is SQIVND (reference sequence). CDR3 loop: CASSRDRGVSLSETQYF. The CDR3 coding sequence is TGTGCCAGTAGTAGAGACAGGGGCGTCTCGTTGTCGGAGACCCAGTACTTC.

V and J are TRBV11-2 and TRBJ2-7; D unclear. CDR1 and CDR2 from the germline V gene are SGHAT and FQNNGV. Trimming cost V 4 bases and J 6 bases, with 10 bases left between them. The CDR3 consists of 12 residues. The DNA for the CDR3 is TGTGCCAGCAGCTCCTCGAGGTCCGAGCAGTACTTC. Amino acids: CASSSSRSEQYF.

The chain is built from TRBV28 and TRBJ1-5; D may be TRBD1 (5 bases). Deletions cut 8 bases from V and 0 bases from J, with 17 bases between. Germline CDR1 MDHEN, CDR2 SYDVKM. The CDR3 extends over 16 amino acids. The CDR3 reads CASHYGGSISNQPQHF. The DNA of the CDR3 is TGTGCCAGCCACTACGGGGGAAGTATTAGCAATCAGCCCCAGCATTTT. Based on the CDR3 plus reference TRBV28 and TRBJ1-5, the full variable domain is DVKVTQSSRYLVKRTGEKVFLECVQDMDHENMFWYRQDPGLGLRLIYFSYDVKMKEKGDIPEGYSVSREKKERFSLILESASTNQTSMYLCASHYGGSISNQPQHFGDGTRLSIL.

The DNA of the CDR3 is TGTGCCAGCAGTTACCGGACTAGCGGGGTAGATACGCAGTATTTT. Translating it yields CASSYRTSGVDTQYF. The chain recombines TRBV6-5 with TRBJ2-3; 12 positions match TRBD2. V shed 2 bases, J shed 5 bases, and the junction held 2 bases outside the gene matches. This CDR3 is 15 amino acids long. Germline CDR1 MNHEY, CDR2 SVGAGI.

A word on this clone: Other DNA sequences within the sample encode an identical CDR3. The chain is built from TRBV5-4 and TRBJ2-3; D is uncertain. The CDR3 has 13 residues. Per the germline V gene, CDR1 is SGHNT and CDR2 is YYREEE (reference sequence). Trimming took off 1 base at V and 2 bases at J, with 5 bases between the two ends. The CDR3 sequence: CASSLRATDTQYF. The CDR3 coding sequence is TGTGCCAGCAGCTTGCGAGCCACAGATACGCAGTATTTT.

J is TRBJ1-2 and V is TRBV7-6; TRBD1 agrees at 7 bases. The CDR3 extends over 13 amino acids. Trimming cost V 5 bases and J 6 bases; bases outside gene matches: 6. Germline CDR1 is SGHVS and CDR2 is FNYEAQ. The CDR3 loop is CASSPDRADGYTF. The DNA of the CDR3 is TGTGCCAGCAGCCCCGACAGGGCCGATGGCTACACCTTC.

This chain uses TRBV6-7 with TRBJ2-1; 9 bases match TRBD2. TRBV6-7 is identified as an open reading frame with a role that is uncertain. The CDR3 length is 17 residues. J lost 2 bases, V lost 4 bases, and 9 bases had no gene match. This CDR3 reads CASSFPLAGETYNEQFF. CDR3 nucleotide sequence: TGTGCCAGCAGTTTCCCACTAGCGGGCGAGACCTACAATGAGCAGTTCTTC.

CDR3 protein: CASSLDWTSGGELFF. The DNA for the CDR3 is TGTGCCAGCAGCTTGGATTGGACTAGCGGGGGGGAGCTGTTTTTT. V gene TRBV5-6 combines with J gene TRBJ2-2; TRBD2 matches at 11 bases. The CDR3 extends over 15 amino acids. V lost 0 bases, J lost 8 bases, and 3 bases stayed unmatched. From germline, CDR1 is SGHDT and CDR2 YYEEEE.

This chain joins TRBV12-5 and TRBJ1-4, with D maybe TRBD1 (5 bases). V lost 2 bases to trimming and J lost 1 base, with 5 bases between them. Looked up from germline, CDR1 is LGHNT and CDR2 is FRNRAP. The CDR3 spans 14 residues. The CDR3 protein is CASGLQGTNEKLFF. The CDR3 region has the DNA TGTGCTAGTGGTTTGCAGGGAACTAATGAAAAACTGTTTTTT.

The chain links TRBV6-6 to TRBJ2-5; 7 nucleotides align to TRBD2. CDR3 size: 11 residues. V dropped 2 bases and J dropped 10; count of bases not matched to a gene: 1. CDR1 is MNHNY, CDR2 SVGAGI, per germline (reference sequence). The CDR3 nucleotides read TGTGCCAGCAGTTACGCGGGGGACCAGTACTTC. This codes for CASSYAGDQYF.

The rearrangement uses TRBV4-2 and TRBJ1-4; 7 bases fit TRBD1. The CDR3 runs 14 residues. Germline values: CDR1 LGHNA, CDR2 YNFKEQ. Trimming cost V 1 base and J 7 bases; bases outside gene matches: 3. The CDR3 spells CASSQGQGGEKLFF. CDR3 in DNA: TGTGCCAGCAGCCAAGGACAGGGAGGTGAAAAACTGTTTTTT.

As for this clone: This CDR3 is also generated by other DNA sequences in the sample. The V and J genes are TRBV5-1 and TRBJ2-2, with 9 bases that match TRBD1. The CDR3 is 16 amino acids. The V segment lost 4 bases and the J segment 2 bases; nucleotides outside the gene matches: 6. The germline CDR1 and CDR2 sequences are SGHRS and YFSETQ. CDR3 sequence: CASSPPGQGNTGELFF. Here the CDR3 DNA reads TGCGCCAGCAGCCCACCGGGACAGGGAAACACCGGGGAGCTGTTTTTT.

The rearrangement links TRBV6-1 to TRBJ1-1, with D possibly matching TRBD1 (5 bases). The ends were cut back, 6 bases at V and 0 bases at J, with 8 bases in the middle. The CDR3 is made up of 13 amino acids. Germline values: CDR1 MNHNS, CDR2 SASEGT. CDR3: CASSLRVNTEAFF. In DNA form, the CDR3 reads TGTGCCAGCAGCCTCAGGGTGAACACTGAAGCTTTCTTT.

The rearrangement uses TRBV30 and TRBJ1-5; 9 nucleotides line up with TRBD1. Germline V gene data show CDR1 as GTSNPN and CDR2 as SVGIG (reference sequence). The CDR3 is made up of 17 amino acids. Germline trimming cut 2 bases from V and 2 bases from J; bases unmatched to any gene: 10. CDR3 residues: CAWSSGYRGLGNQPQHF. The CDR3 region has the DNA TGTGCCTGGAGTTCAGGATACAGGGGGCTGGGCAATCAGCCCCAGCATTTT. The full variable domain, with the rest looked up from reference TRBV30 and TRBJ1-5, is SQTIHQWPATLVQPVGSPLSLECTVEGTSNPNLYWYRQAAGRGLQLLFYSVGIGQISSEVPQNLSASRPQDRQFILSSKKLLLSDSGFYLCAWSSGYRGLGNQPQHFGDGTRLSIL.

This chain links TRBV21-1 with TRBJ2-2; the D segment call TRBD1 is taken from the table without a DNA check. TRBV21-1 is labeled a pseudogene. The CDR3 runs 14 residues. CDR3 sequence: CANQGAPNTGELFF. CDR3 in DNA: TGTGCCAACCAGGGGGCGCCGAACACCGGGGAGCTGTTTTTT.

The chain carries TRBV5-8 and TRBJ2-1; no reliable D call. Germline-derived CDR1 and CDR2 are SGHTS and YDEGEE. The CDR3 is 15 residues long. V lost 2 bases, J lost 0 bases, and 9 bases lay in between. CDR3 nucleotide sequence: TGTGCCAGCAGCTTAGGCGGCCACTCCTACAATGAGCAGTTCTTC. It specifies CASSLGGHSYNEQFF. Together with reference TRBV5-8 and TRBJ2-1, the CDR3 gives the full variable domain: EAGVTQSPTHLIKTRGQQATLRCSPISGHTSVYWYQQALGLGLQFLLWYDEGEERNRGNFPPRFSGRQFPNYSSELNVNALELEDSALYLCASSLGGHSYNEQFFGPGTRLTVL.

This chain uses TRBV4-2 with TRBJ2-7, with TRBD2 matching over 9 bases. The V segment lost 1 base and the J segment 0 bases; nucleotides outside the gene matches: 4. CDR3 size: 16 residues. Germline V gives CDR1 LGHNA, CDR2 YNFKEQ. The CDR3 DNA follows: TGTGCCAGCAGCCAAGGACTAGCGGCAAGCTCCTACGAGCAGTACTTC. Its protein product is CASSQGLAASSYEQYF.

This chain links TRBV5-1 with TRBJ2-7; D gene uncertain. V was trimmed by 0 bases and J by 3 bases, leaving 7 bases between them. This CDR3 comprises 13 residues. The germline CDR1 and CDR2 sequences are SGHRS and YFSETQ. The CDR3 DNA follows: TGCGCCAGCAGCTTGGCCCAGGACTACGAGCAGTACTTC. Translated, it gives CASSLAQDYEQYF.

The chain uses TRBV11-2 and TRBJ1-2; 10 bases are a match to TRBD1. The V and J ends lost 11 bases and 2 bases, in that order; junction bases with no gene match: 8. There are 14 residues in the CDR3. The germline V gene encodes CDR1 SGHAT and CDR2 FQNNGV. CDR3 residues: CAVLEGQGNYGYTF. The CDR3 DNA is TGTGCCGTACTCGAGGGACAGGGGAACTATGGCTACACCTTC.